This TCR beta chain was profiled in a study of cytomegalovirus exposure and HLA in healthy donors. The primer mix had 60 Vbeta and 13 Jbeta primers. The protocol was immunoSEQ multiplex PCR, while the TCRdb copy is restricted to in-frame clones and leaves out a portion. The sample table sets out tens of thousands of clones. CDR1 MNHEY and CDR2 SVGAGI come from the germline V gene. The CDR3 sequence is 14 residues long. V trimming: 5 bases; J trimming: 6 bases; junction bases outside the gene matches: 6. This chain connects TRBV6-5 to TRBJ2-7, with 11 bases aligning to TRBD1. Sequenced material: PBMCs. This sequence originates from a middle-aged man in good health and CMV-seropositive. The CDR3 DNA reads as TGTGCCAGCAGTACTACGGGACAGGGGGGCGAGCAGTACTTC. Translated, it gives CASSTTGQGGEQYF.